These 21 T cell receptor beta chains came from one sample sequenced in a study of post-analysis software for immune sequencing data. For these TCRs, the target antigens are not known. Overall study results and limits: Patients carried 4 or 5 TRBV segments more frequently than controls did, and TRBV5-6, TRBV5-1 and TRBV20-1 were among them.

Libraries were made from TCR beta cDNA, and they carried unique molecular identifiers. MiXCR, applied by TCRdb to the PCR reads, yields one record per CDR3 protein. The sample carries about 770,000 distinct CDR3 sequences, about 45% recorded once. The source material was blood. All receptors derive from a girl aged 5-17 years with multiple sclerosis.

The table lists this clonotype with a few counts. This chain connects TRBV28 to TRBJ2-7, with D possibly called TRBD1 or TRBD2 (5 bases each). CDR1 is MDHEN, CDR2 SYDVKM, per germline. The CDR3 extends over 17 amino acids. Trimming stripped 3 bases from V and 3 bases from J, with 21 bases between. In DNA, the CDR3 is TGTGCCAGCAGTTTTGAGGGGAAAATAAGCGGTTACTACGAGCAGTACTTC. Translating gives CASSFEGKISGYYEQYF.

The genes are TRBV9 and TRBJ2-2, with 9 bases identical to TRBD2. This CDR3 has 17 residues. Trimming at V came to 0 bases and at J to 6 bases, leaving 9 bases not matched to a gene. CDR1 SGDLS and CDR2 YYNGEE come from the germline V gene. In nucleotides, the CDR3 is TGTGCCAGCAGCGTAGCCCCCGCTAGCGGGAAGGCCGGGGAGCTGTTTTTT. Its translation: CASSVAPASGKAGELFF.

CDR3 amino acids: CASSFGSGSSYEQYF. CDR3 sequence (DNA): TGTGCCAGCAGCTTTGGTAGCGGGAGCTCCTACGAGCAGTACTTC. The chain is built from TRBV12-3 or TRBV12-4 and TRBJ2-7; 9 bases align to TRBD2. With 6 bases clipped from V and 0 bases from J, the junction kept 6 bases outside the gene matches. The CDR3 contains 15 residues.

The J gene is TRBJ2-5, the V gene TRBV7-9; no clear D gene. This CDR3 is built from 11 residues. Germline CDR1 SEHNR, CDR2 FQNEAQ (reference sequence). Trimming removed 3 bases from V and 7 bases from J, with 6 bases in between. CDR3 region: CASSFEWTQYF. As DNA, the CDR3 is TGTGCCAGCAGCTTTGAATGGACCCAGTACTTC.

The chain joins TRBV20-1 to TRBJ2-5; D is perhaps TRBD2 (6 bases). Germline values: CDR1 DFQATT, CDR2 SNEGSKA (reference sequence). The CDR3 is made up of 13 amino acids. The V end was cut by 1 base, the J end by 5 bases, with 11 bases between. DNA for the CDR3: TGCAGTGCTAGAGCACTAGCTGGGGAGACCCAGTACTTC. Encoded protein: CSARALAGETQYF.

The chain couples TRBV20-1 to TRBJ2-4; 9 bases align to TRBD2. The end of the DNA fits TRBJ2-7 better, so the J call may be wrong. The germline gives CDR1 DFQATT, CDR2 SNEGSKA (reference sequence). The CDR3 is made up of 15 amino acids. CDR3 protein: CSARDALAGDYEQYF. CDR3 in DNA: TGCAGTGCTAGAGATGCCTTAGCGGGAGACTACGAGCAGTACTTC.

For the CDR3, the DNA is TGTGCCAGCAGTTCGGGTAGCGGGCTCTACGAGCAGTACTTC. It specifies CASSSGSGLYEQYF. V is TRBV28 and J is TRBJ2-5, with 7 nucleotides matching TRBD2. The assigned J gene may be wrong: the sequence end matches TRBJ2-7 better. There are 14 residues in the CDR3. Germline lookup yields CDR1 MDHEN and CDR2 SYDVKM.

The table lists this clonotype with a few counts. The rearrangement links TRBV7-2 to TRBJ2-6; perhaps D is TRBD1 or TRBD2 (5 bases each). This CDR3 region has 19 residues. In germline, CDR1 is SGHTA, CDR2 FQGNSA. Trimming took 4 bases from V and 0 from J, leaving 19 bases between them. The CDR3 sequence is CASSSFGRDASSGANVLTF. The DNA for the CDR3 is TGTGCCAGCAGCTCCTTCGGCAGGGACGCTAGCTCTGGGGCCAACGTCCTGACTTTC.

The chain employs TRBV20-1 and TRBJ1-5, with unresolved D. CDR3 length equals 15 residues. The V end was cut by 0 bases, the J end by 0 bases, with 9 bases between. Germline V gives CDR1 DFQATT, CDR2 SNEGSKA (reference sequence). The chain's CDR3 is CSARDPEDSNQPQHF. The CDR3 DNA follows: TGCAGTGCTAGAGACCCGGAGGATAGCAATCAGCCCCAGCATTTT.

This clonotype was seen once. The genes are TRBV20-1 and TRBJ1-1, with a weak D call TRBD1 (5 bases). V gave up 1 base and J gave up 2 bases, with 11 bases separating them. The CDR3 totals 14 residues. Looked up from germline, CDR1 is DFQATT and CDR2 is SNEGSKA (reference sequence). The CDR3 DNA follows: TGCAGTGCTAGAGCACACAGGCTAAACACTGAAGCTTTCTTT. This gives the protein CSARAHRLNTEAFF.

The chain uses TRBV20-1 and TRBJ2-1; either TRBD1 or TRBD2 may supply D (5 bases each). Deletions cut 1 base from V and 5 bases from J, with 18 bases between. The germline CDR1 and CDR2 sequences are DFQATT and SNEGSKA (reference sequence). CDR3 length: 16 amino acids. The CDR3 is CSARVGAERGDNEQFF. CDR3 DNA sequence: TGCAGTGCTAGAGTAGGGGCCGAACGGGGAGACAATGAGCAGTTCTTC.

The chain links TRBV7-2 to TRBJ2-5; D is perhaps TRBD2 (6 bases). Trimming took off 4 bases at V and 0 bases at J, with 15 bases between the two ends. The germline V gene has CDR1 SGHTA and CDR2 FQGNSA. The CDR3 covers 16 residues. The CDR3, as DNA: TGTGCCAGCAGCTACGGGCGGGGAGGCTACCAAGAGACCCAGTACTTC. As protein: CASSYGRGGYQETQYF. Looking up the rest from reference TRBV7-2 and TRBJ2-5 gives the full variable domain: GAGVSQSPSNKVTEKGKDVELRCDPISGHTALYWYRQSLGQGLEFLIYFQGNSAPDKSGLPSDRFSAERTGGSVSTLTIQRTQQEDSAVYLCASSYGRGGYQETQYFGPGTRLLVL.

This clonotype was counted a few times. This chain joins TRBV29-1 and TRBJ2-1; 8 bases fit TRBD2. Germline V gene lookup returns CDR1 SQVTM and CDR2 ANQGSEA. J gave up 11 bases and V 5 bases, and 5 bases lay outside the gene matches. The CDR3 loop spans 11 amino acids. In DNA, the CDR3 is TGCAGCGTTCCGGGGGGGGCTCAGCAGTTCTTC. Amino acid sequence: CSVPGGAQQFF.

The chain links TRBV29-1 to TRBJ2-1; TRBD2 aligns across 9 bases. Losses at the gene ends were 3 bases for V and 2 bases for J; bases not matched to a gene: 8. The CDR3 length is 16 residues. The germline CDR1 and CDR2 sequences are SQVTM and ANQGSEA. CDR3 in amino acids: CSVDGGGRATYNEQFF. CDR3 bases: TGCAGCGTTGACGGTGGCGGGAGGGCGACCTACAATGAGCAGTTCTTC.

CDR3 region: CASSQDPGRSSYNEQFF. CDR3 in DNA: TGCGCCAGCAGCCAAGATCCGGGCAGATCCTCCTACAATGAGCAGTTCTTC. The chain links TRBV4-3 to TRBJ2-1; D gene unclear. V was cut by 0 bases and J by 0 bases, with 12 bases left in between. The V gene's germline CDR1 is LGHNA and CDR2 YSLEER. This CDR3 comprises 17 residues.

CDR3 bases: TGTGCCAGCAGCTCAAATCGGGGGCCGACCTACGAGCAGTACTTC. The encoded protein is CASSSNRGPTYEQYF. This chain uses TRBV7-6 with TRBJ2-7; either TRBD1 or TRBD2 may fit D (6 bases each). The V and J ends lost 4 bases and 2 bases respectively, with 15 bases between them. Germline V lookup: CDR1 SGHVS, CDR2 FNYEAQ. The length of the CDR3 is 15 residues.

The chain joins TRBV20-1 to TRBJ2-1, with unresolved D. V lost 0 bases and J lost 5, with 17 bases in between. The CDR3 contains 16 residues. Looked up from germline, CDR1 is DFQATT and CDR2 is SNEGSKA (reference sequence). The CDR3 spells CSARDPTAPSHNEQFF. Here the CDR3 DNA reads TGCAGTGCTAGAGATCCGACGGCCCCATCCCACAATGAGCAGTTCTTC.

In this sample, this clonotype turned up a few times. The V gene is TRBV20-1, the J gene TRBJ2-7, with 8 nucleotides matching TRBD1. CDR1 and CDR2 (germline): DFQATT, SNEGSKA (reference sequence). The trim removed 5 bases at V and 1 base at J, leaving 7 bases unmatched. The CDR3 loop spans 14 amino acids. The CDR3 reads CSASWTGRSYEQYF. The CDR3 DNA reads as TGCAGTGCTTCGTGGACAGGGAGGTCCTACGAGCAGTACTTC.

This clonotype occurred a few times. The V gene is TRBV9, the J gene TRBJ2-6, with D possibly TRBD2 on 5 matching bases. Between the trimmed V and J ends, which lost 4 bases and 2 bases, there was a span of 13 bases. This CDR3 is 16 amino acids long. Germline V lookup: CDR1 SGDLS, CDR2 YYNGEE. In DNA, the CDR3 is TGTGCCAGCAGCCCAGCTAGCAACCCTGGGGCCAACGTCCTGACTTTC. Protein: CASSPASNPGANVLTF.

As DNA, the CDR3 is TGTGCCAGCAGCCTACAGGGAACCTCTCAGCCCCAGCATTTT. As protein: CASSLQGTSQPQHF. The chain links TRBV12-3 or TRBV12-4 to TRBJ1-5; D is perhaps TRBD1 (6 bases). Trimming removed 6 bases at V and 6 bases at J, with 15 bases between. The CDR3 has 14 residues.

The CDR3 nucleotides read TGCAGCGTCGCTAGGGATCCAGGGGGGCAAGAGACCCAGTACTTC. It is translated as CSVARDPGGQETQYF. V usage is TRBV29-1 and J usage is TRBJ2-5, with D possibly being TRBD1 (7 bases). V shed 6 bases and J shed 2 bases, with 19 bases lying between them. The CDR3 covers 15 residues. The germline gives CDR1 SQVTM, CDR2 ANQGSEA.